This record concerns one TCR beta chain sequence. Its antigen is unidentified. The sample holds other DNA sequences that translate to the same CDR3. V dropped 3 bases and J dropped 6 bases, with 9 bases sitting between them. This CDR3 is built from 13 residues. Germline CDR1 SGHTA, CDR2 FQGTGA. Naive CD8 cells lacked CD45RO, underwent positive selection for CCR7 and left out terminally differentiated effector memory CD45RA+ cells. Assay: immunoSEQ multiplex PCR; the TCRdb copy retains only in-frame clones and omits some. The repertoire holds around 2,000,000 clones, with just over 90% as singletons. The data were obtained in a study of shared clonotypes between healthy human individuals. Study results and caveats: Donors were few, which limited the genetic and exposure-history diversity represented. Memory subsets generally showed smaller estimated richness than naive subsets did.

The clonotype originates from a man between 18 and 35 years old in good health. Some clones in this sample may be carry-over from other donors' samples. This chain links TRBV7-3 with TRBJ2-1; perhaps D is TRBD1 or TRBD2 (6 bases each). Sequencing was done on a sample of naive CD8+ T cells from PBMCs. The CDR3 region is CASSFGGRNEQFF. In DNA form, the CDR3 reads TGTGCCAGCAGCTTTGGGGGGCGCAATGAGCAGTTCTTC.